The rows below give T cell receptor beta chains drawn from one sample of a study of shared clonotypes between healthy human individuals. The protocol was immunoSEQ multiplex PCR, while the TCRdb copy is restricted to in-frame clones and leaves out a portion. This repertoire shows a few million clones, 90% to 97% found once; its top ten account for 0.1% to 0.15%. The specimen sequenced was naive CD4+ T cells sorted from blood. All receptors derive from a young man in good health. Each CDR3 is given without its conserved first and last residue.

j_gene: TRBJ1-6
v_gene: TRBV7-8
CDR3aa: ASSFANLDSPLH

j_gene: TRBJ1-1
v_gene: TRBV5-1
CDR3aa: ASSLAGSLNTEAF

j_gene: TRBJ2-5
v_gene: TRBV4-1
CDR3aa: ASSQGGALGLVGQETQY

j_gene: TRBJ2-5
v_gene: TRBV18
CDR3aa: ASSPIQAQETQY

j_gene: TRBJ2-5
v_gene: TRBV19
CDR3aa: ASRKNSLQAQETQY

j_gene: TRBJ2-5
v_gene: TRBV29-1
CDR3aa: SVEDLRGPRQGVQETQY

j_gene: TRBJ1-4
v_gene: TRBV2
CDR3aa: ASNLPGHENEKLF

j_gene: TRBJ2-6
v_gene: TRBV7-8
CDR3aa: ASSLGQVSSGANVLT

j_gene: TRBJ2-1
v_gene: TRBV30
CDR3aa: AWSSGAYNEQF

j_gene: TRBJ2-3
v_gene: TRBV7-8
CDR3aa: ASSLSRVGDTQY

j_gene: TRBJ1-2
v_gene: TRBV30
CDR3aa: AWSGWGSGGYT

j_gene: TRBJ1-2
v_gene: TRBV10-3
CDR3aa: AISESSAGGRGYT

j_gene: TRBJ2-3
v_gene: TRBV18
CDR3aa: ASSPLGAESTDTQY

j_gene: TRBJ2-3
v_gene: TRBV11-2
CDR3aa: ASSLGTLAGFTTDTQY

j_gene: TRBJ2-3
v_gene: TRBV5-1
CDR3aa: ASSLAGDRSTDTQY

j_gene: TRBJ1-2
v_gene: TRBV7-6
CDR3aa: ASSPGGQIYGYT

j_gene: TRBJ1-5
v_gene: TRBV21-1
CDR3aa: ASSKALRRGSNQPQH

j_gene: TRBJ1-5
v_gene: TRBV7-9
CDR3aa: ASSPRSEDFQPQH

j_gene: TRBJ1-2
v_gene: TRBV5-4
CDR3aa: ASSLARPEQGGYT

j_gene: TRBJ1-4
v_gene: TRBV7-9
CDR3aa: ASSLATGGNEKLF

j_gene: TRBJ2-2
v_gene: TRBV5-6
CDR3aa: ASSLVMRGTGELF